This paragraph covers one T cell receptor (beta chain) sequence. The record originates from a study of T cells in localized non-small cell lung cancer. Adjacent lung, free of atypia, was sampled at least 2 cm from the tumor margin. Germline CDR1 reads ENHRY; CDR2 reads SYGVKD. V shed 0 bases and J shed 5 bases, with 17 bases lying between them. This CDR3 spans 17 amino acids. Sequencing used immunoSEQ multiplex PCR; TCRdb keeps in-frame clones, though not all of them. The profile shows around 1,700 clones, about 31% of them singletons. The material sequenced was normal lung tissue next to the tumor, taken before any cancer treatment. V gene TRBV10-3 combines with J gene TRBJ2-1, with D perhaps being TRBD1 or TRBD2 (7 bases each). This receptor was identified in a male donor aged 60 or older with stage II squamous cell lung carcinoma. CDR3 sequence reads: CAISESLGGGVNNEQFF. The CDR3 DNA sequence: TGTGCCATCAGTGAGTCTTTGGGAGGGGGCGTTAACAATGAGCAGTTCTTC.